This T cell receptor (beta chain) was captured in a study of T cell repertoires in cytomegalovirus infection (dated by TCRdb to the late 2010s). Background on the whole study: The HLA type of each donor mattered for the analysis, because public TCR beta signatures pointed to carriage of CMV infection along with the matching HLA type.

This clonotype has at least ten counts. Its recognized antigen is unknown. No base quality information exists; no much larger clone differs at one position. The sample was run on an Illumina HiSeq 1500. TCRdb redid the processing of the public reads, applying fastp at Q25 and MiXCR, and retained in-frame beta chains. Rows are combined by CDR3 protein, so each entry shows the most common genes and DNA. The sample yields over 300,000 distinct CDR3 sequences; roughly 17% were counted once. The ten largest clones represent around 12% of the sample. What the study reported, not specific to this receptor: The ex vivo response was dominated by HLA-C-restricted CMV-specific TCR beta clonotypes, and the single most frequent clonotype in two of eight donors was supplied by these HLA-C-restricted clonotypes. Cumulative frequency of public TCR beta family members discriminated carriers of CMV infection plus the relevant HLA type in this cohort and an independent approximately 350-donor cohort.

Trimming at the junction amounts to 5 bases on V and 10 bases on J, and the germline ends lie 15 bases apart. From the germline V gene, CDR1 is SGHVS and CDR2 is FNYEAQ. From cysteine to phenylalanine, the CDR3 is 13 amino acids long. The entry retains the CDR3 DNA only, 39 bases that are in frame from base 1. Sequencing was performed on PBMCs. The chain links TRBV7-6 with TRBJ2-1, with a weak D call of TRBD1 (6 bases match). This clonotype was sampled from a human donor in good health (CMV status not recorded). Some clones in this sample may be carry-over from other donors' samples. The DNA reads TGTGCCAGCAGCCCAGGGGACCGCAGGGAGCAGTTCTTC. Translated, this is CASSPGDRREQFF.